The clone carrying this TCR beta chain was seen a handful of times. Its antigen is unidentified. This entry comes from a study of CD8+ T cells in alopecia areata. Regarding the study as a whole: Clonality was higher in lesional than normal scalp, especially in alopecia totalis/universalis. In patients, TCRs were shared less clearly than in mice, and HLA may possibly be involved.

Once RNA had been extracted, it was reverse transcribed into cDNA to act as the sequencing template. Assay: immunoSEQ multiplex PCR; the TCRdb copy retains only in-frame clones and omits some. Among about 180,000 clones listed, about 51% were seen once. Treatment described: oral pan-JAK inhibitor, 5-10 mg twice daily. Germline V lookup: CDR1 SGHVS, CDR2 FNYEAQ. J lost 5 bases, V lost 5 bases, and 4 bases had no gene match. There are 13 residues in the CDR3. The material was CD8+ T cells sorted from blood, obtained at week 52, from a patient treated with tofacitinib. The chain couples TRBV7-6 to TRBJ2-7; 9 bases match TRBD1. This clonotype was obtained from a human donor with alopecia areata. Here the CDR3 reads CASSRQGEHEQYF. The CDR3 DNA reads as TGTGCCAGCAGCAGACAGGGGGAACACGAGCAGTACTTC.